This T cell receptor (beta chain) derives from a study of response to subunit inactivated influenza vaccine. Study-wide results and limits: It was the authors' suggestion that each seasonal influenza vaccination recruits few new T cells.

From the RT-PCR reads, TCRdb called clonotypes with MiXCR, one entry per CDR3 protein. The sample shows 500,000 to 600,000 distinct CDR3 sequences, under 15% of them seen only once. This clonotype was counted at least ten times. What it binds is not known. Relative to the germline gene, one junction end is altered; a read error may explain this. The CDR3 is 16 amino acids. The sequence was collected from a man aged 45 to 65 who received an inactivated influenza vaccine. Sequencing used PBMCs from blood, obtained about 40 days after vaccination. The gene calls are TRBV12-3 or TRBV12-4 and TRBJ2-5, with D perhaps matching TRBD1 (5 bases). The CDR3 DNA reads TGTGCCAGCAGCTTAGAGGCCAGGGCTAACCAAGAGACCCAGTACTTC. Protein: CASSLEARANQETQYF.